This T cell receptor beta chain came from a study of T cells in Graves' hyperthyroidism and ophthalmopathy. Broader study findings: Ophthalmopathy prediction by the model preceded onset by a median about 6 months.

The CDR3 regions of TCR beta were amplified from RNA transcripts. The primer set for the first-round RT-PCR of the TCR CDR3 was HTBI. TCRdb re-derived calls from the multiplex PCR reads in MiXCR, one entry per CDR3 protein. Seen here are about 160,000 distinct CDR3 sequences, 8% to 9.5% observed once, and the top ten hold around 20%. Participants, patients aged 18 to 65, had newly diagnosed hyperthyroidism with a duration under 2 months. The table lists this clonotype with many counts. Antigen specificity is unknown. V dropped 4 bases and J dropped 3 bases, with 10 bases sitting between them. This CDR3 has 13 residues. Germline V gives CDR1 MNHNS, CDR2 SASEGT.

The chain carries TRBV6-1 and TRBJ2-7, with a possible D match to TRBD2 (5 bases). This sequence originates from a woman younger than 35 with Graves' hyperthyroidism that later progressed to Graves' ophthalmopathy. Sequenced input: blood. The chain's CDR3 is CASSVGAYYEQYF. CDR3 nucleotide sequence: TGTGCCAGCAGTGTGGGAGCCTACTACGAGCAGTACTTC.